These T cell receptor beta chains were read from a single sample in a study of blood T cell repertoires in COVID-19. Data came from immunoSEQ multiplex PCR; TCRdb stores just in-frame clones and leaves some out. The repertoire holds 300,000 to 400,000 clones, with around 91% as singletons. Material for sequencing was peripheral blood. The receptors derive from a woman aged 18-35 years who had recovered from COVID-19. Each CDR3 is given with its conserved first and last residue. Each record gives: V gene, J gene, CDR3 protein.

V: TRBV9
J: TRBJ1-2
CDR3: CASSARQGGYGYTF

V: TRBV5-6
J: TRBJ2-1
CDR3: CASHDSGRHYNEQFF

V: TRBV2
J: TRBJ2-4
CDR3: CASTGYEAKNIQYF

V: TRBV7-9
J: TRBJ2-1
CDR3: CASSLVGTSGRTVNEQFF

V: TRBV5-1
J: TRBJ2-3
CDR3: CASSLRTGGTDTQYF

V: TRBV30
J: TRBJ1-1
CDR3: CAGADRDTEAFF

V: TRBV7-9
J: TRBJ1-2
CDR3: CASSPLSSRDWGYTF

V: TRBV11-2
J: TRBJ2-5
CDR3: CASSQNSGDQETQYF

V: TRBV29-1
J: TRBJ2-1
CDR3: CSVDSGRAPHNEQFF

V: TRBV5-1
J: TRBJ1-5
CDR3: CASSWVGQGSTNQPQHF

V: TRBV4-1
J: TRBJ1-5
CDR3: CASSRTPGGNQPQHF

V: TRBV19
J: TRBJ2-3
CDR3: CASRPDTDTQYF

V: TRBV7-9
J: TRBJ2-2
CDR3: CASSLLASGTGELFF

V: TRBV5-1
J: TRBJ2-5
CDR3: CASSLSGQETQYF

V: TRBV27
J: TRBJ2-1
CDR3: CASRIRGVGGPYPHEQFF

V: TRBV4-3
J: TRBJ2-2
CDR3: CASSLGTWNTGELFF

V: TRBV29-1
J: TRBJ2-2
CDR3: CSVEQGTGELFF

V: TRBV10-3
J: TRBJ1-4
CDR3: CAISDQVGGHEKLFF

V: TRBV5-5
J: TRBJ1-1
CDR3: CASSWDADPGRAFF

V: TRBV21-1
J: TRBJ2-2
CDR3: CASSKEGRGTGELFF

V: TRBV2
J: TRBJ1-2
CDR3: CASSANRAAYTF

V: TRBV19
J: TRBJ2-1
CDR3: CASSKLDSYNEQFF

V: TRBV5-6
J: TRBJ1-5
CDR3: CASSLGTGTNQPQHF

V: TRBV29-1
J: TRBJ1-1
CDR3: CSGRMGQLNTEAFF

V: TRBV7-2
J: TRBJ2-5
CDR3: CASSTASGRGETQYF

V: TRBV6-4
J: TRBJ2-2
CDR3: CASSDKTGRATGELFF

V: TRBV5-6
J: TRBJ1-1
CDR3: CASSQMVAGGFRAFF

V: TRBV6-2/TRBV6-3
J: TRBJ1-2
CDR3: CASSQIGGSSGYTF

V: TRBV5-1
J: TRBJ2-3
CDR3: CASSLGLAGRVVRDTQYF

V: TRBV5-6
J: TRBJ2-1
CDR3: CASSETWEVWNEQFF

V: TRBV28
J: TRBJ1-1
CDR3: CASTAGVTEAFF

V: TRBV4-3
J: TRBJ2-3
CDR3: CASSLDKSTDTQYF

V: TRBV2
J: TRBJ2-2
CDR3: CASSRSGVRNTGELFF

V: TRBV7-9
J: TRBJ2-6
CDR3: CASSRQGGSTGANVLTF

V: TRBV5-8
J: TRBJ1-2
CDR3: CASSDRGYNYGYTF

V: TRBV7-2
J: TRBJ1-1
CDR3: CASSSGQLDYTEAFF

V: TRBV18
J: TRBJ2-2
CDR3: CASSPRKDGPGELFF

V: TRBV29-1
J: TRBJ2-3
CDR3: CSVDLAGFTDTQYF

V: TRBV23-1
J: TRBJ2-4
CDR3: CASSQKGLPLLLAKNIQYF

V: TRBV7-9
J: TRBJ1-1
CDR3: CASSPGQGNTEAFF

V: TRBV6-5
J: TRBJ1-2
CDR3: CASSSSGGNYGYTF

V: TRBV10-3
J: TRBJ2-1
CDR3: CAINQQGTYNEQFF

V: TRBV7-6
J: TRBJ2-1
CDR3: CASSLVFAREGPYNEQFF

V: TRBV28
J: TRBJ2-3
CDR3: CASSLLLLAGGSDTQYF

V: TRBV5-5
J: TRBJ2-3
CDR3: CASQSGRVSDTQYF

V: TRBV6-2/TRBV6-3
J: TRBJ1-5
CDR3: CASSQGQGQRPNQPQHF

V: TRBV12-3/TRBV12-4
J: TRBJ2-3
CDR3: CASSFGGNTQYF

V: TRBV6-2/TRBV6-3
J: TRBJ1-1
CDR3: CASSYPLRFGDTEAFF

V: TRBV11-3
J: TRBJ2-1
CDR3: CASSLGGAGVFDEQFF

V: TRBV4-1
J: TRBJ1-2
CDR3: CASSQEPGQANGYTF

V: TRBV19
J: TRBJ1-1
CDR3: CASMGGTEAFF

V: TRBV11-2
J: TRBJ1-2
CDR3: CASSFDNRVGYTF

V: TRBV7-9
J: TRBJ2-3
CDR3: CASSLSTGVPDTQYF

V: TRBV6-2/TRBV6-3
J: TRBJ1-5
CDR3: CASSYSEGPQPQHF